This TCR beta chain was captured by sequencing in a study of shared clonotypes between healthy human individuals. On this clone: Antigen: not known.

CDR1 SQVTM and CDR2 ANQGSEA come from the germline V gene. This CDR3 contains 16 residues. V lost 5 bases to trimming and J lost 6 bases, with 23 bases between them. Study-wide results and limits: Represented diversity, genetic and exposure-history alike, was limited by few donors. Some clonotypes were shared by all four sorted-subset donors, while others were not shared. The non-shared ones had lower generation probabilities than the shared ones.

In the source study's methods: Junction-only sequences without quality scores were provided by ImmunoSEQ, so filtering was different. This table comes from immunoSEQ multiplex PCR, and its TCRdb copy is limited to in-frame clones, with some not included. V, J and clone size reflect that table, while D and trimming were determined from the DNA. The sample has approximately 2,000,000 clones, 93% seen once. Only CD45RO-negative cells positively selected for CCR7 counted as naive CD8 cells, so terminally differentiated effector memory CD45RA+ cells were excluded. Every contributor of samples was a Caucasian grown-up residing in Nashville, Tennessee.

V usage is TRBV29-1 and J usage is TRBJ1-5; D ambiguous. This TCR came from a man between 18 and 29 years old in good health. Some clones in this sample may be carry-over from other donors' samples. The sequencing input was naive CD8+ T cells from PBMCs. The CDR3 sequence: CSVSETLTGSGQPQHF. The DNA of the CDR3 is TGCAGCGTTTCGGAAACACTGACGGGCTCGGGTCAGCCCCAGCATTTT.